These 4 T cell receptor beta chains came from one sample sequenced in a study of shared clonotypes between healthy human individuals. Naive CD8 cells lacked CD45RO, underwent positive selection for CCR7 and left out terminally differentiated effector memory CD45RA+ cells. Generated by immunoSEQ multiplex PCR, the TCRdb table keeps only in-frame clones and is missing some. The table shows hundreds of thousands of clones, with 85% to 95% occurring only once. The sample consisted of naive CD8+ T cells sorted from blood. The receptor set was obtained from a woman aged 25 to 39 in good health.

This sequence joins TRBV28 and TRBJ2-3; D is possibly TRBD1 or TRBD2 (5 bases each). This CDR3 has 13 amino acids. V was pared by 8 bases and J by 0 bases, with 9 bases between. The germline CDR1 and CDR2 sequences are MDHEN and SYDVKM. DNA for the CDR3: TGTGCCAGCTGGGGGACCAGCACAGATACGCAGTATTTT. Amino acid sequence: CASWGTSTDTQYF.

With respect to this clone: The sample holds other DNA sequences that translate to the same CDR3. The chain is built from TRBV28 and TRBJ2-5; 9 nucleotides agree with TRBD1. The J call is doubtful: the DNA matches TRBJ2-7 better. The CDR3 sequence is 14 residues long. Per the germline V gene, CDR1 is MDHEN and CDR2 is SYDVKM. DNA of the CDR3: TGTGCCAGCAGTTTTGGACAGGGGTCCTACGAGCAGTACTTC. This gives the protein CASSFGQGSYEQYF.

This chain uses TRBV13 with TRBJ2-7; D possibly corresponds to TRBD2 (6 bases). The CDR3 is 13 residues long. V dropped 6 bases and J dropped 3 bases, with 12 bases sitting between them. In germline, CDR1 is PRHDT, CDR2 FYEKMQ (reference sequence). This CDR3 is CASSQNGGYEQYF. As DNA, the CDR3 is TGTGCCAGCAGTCAGAACGGGGGCTACGAGCAGTACTTC.

The rearrangement uses TRBV4-1 and TRBJ2-5, with D perhaps TRBD1 (5 bases). The V and J ends lost 4 bases and 2 bases respectively, with 23 bases between them. The germline CDR1 and CDR2 sequences are MGHRA and YSYEKL. The CDR3 loop spans 18 amino acids. CDR3 nucleotides: TGCGCCAGCAGCCTAACATTCACAGGTGGCGAGAGGCAAGAGACCCAGTACTTC. It is translated as CASSLTFTGGERQETQYF.